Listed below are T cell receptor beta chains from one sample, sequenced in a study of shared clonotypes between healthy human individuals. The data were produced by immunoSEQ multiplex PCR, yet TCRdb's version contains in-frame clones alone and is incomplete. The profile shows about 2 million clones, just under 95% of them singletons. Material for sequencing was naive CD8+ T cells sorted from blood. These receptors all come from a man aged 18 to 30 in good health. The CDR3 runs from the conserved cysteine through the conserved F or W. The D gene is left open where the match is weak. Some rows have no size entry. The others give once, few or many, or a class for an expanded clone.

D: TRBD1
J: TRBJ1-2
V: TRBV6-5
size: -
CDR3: CASTPGGDPEGYTF
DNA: TGTGCCAGCACCCCAGGGGGGGATCCGGAGGGCTACACCTTC

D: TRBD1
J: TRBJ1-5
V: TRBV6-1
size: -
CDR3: CASGQVRGNQPQHF
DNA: TGTGCCAGCGGACAGGTTCGCGGCAATCAGCCCCAGCATTTT

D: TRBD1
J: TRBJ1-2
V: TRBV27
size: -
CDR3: CASSPGQGAGYTF
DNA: TGTGCCAGCAGCCCAGGACAGGGGGCTGGCTACACCTTC

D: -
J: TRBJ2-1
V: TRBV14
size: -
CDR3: CASSRLDYNEQFF
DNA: TGTGCCAGCAGCCGACTAGACTACAATGAGCAGTTCTTC

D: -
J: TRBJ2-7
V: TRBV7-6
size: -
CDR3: CASSFSDNSYEQYF
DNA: TGTGCCAGCAGCTTCTCGGACAACTCCTACGAGCAGTACTTC

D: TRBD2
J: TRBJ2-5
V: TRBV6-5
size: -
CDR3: CASRGAGGLQETQYF
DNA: TGTGCCAGCAGGGGAGCGGGGGGCCTCCAAGAGACCCAGTACTTC

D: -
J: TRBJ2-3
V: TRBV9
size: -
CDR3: CASSNTGTPDTQYF
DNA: TGTGCCAGCAGCAACACAGGGACCCCAGATACGCAGTATTTT

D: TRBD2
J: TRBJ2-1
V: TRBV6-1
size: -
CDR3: CASSEVGGPNEQFF
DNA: TGTGCCAGCAGTGAAGTGGGAGGGCCGAATGAGCAGTTCTTC

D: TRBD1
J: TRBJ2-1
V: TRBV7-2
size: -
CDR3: CASSYGTESSYNEQFF
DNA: TGTGCCAGCAGCTATGGGACAGAAAGCTCCTACAATGAGCAGTTCTTC

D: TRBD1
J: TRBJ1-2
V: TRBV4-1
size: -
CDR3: CASSQRQGAINYGYTF
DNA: TGCGCCAGCAGCCAAAGGCAGGGGGCGATTAACTATGGCTACACCTTC

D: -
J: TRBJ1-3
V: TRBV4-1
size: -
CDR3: CASSQMGGSGNTIYF
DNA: TGCGCCAGCAGCCAGATGGGAGGATCTGGAAACACCATATATTTT

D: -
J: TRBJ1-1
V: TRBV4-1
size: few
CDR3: CASSQDLLNEAFF
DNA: TGCGCCAGCAGCCAAGATTTATTGAATGAAGCTTTCTTT

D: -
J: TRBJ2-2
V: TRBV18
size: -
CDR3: CASSPPGSLDTGELFF
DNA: TGTGCCAGCTCACCACCCGGTAGCCTCGACACCGGGGAGCTGTTTTTT

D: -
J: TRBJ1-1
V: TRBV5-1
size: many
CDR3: CASSLVGVEAFF
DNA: TGCGCCAGCAGCTTGGTGGGGGTTGAAGCTTTCTTT

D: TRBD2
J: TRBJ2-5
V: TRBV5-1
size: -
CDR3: CASRQRRLAGVQETQYF
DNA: TGCGCCAGCAGGCAGCGCCGACTAGCGGGGGTACAAGAGACCCAGTACTTC

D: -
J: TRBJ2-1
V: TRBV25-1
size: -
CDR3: CASSAGNYNEQFF
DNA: TGTGCCAGCAGTGCAGGGAATTACAATGAGCAGTTCTTC

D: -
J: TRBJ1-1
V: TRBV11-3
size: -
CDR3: CASSWGDTEAFF
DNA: TGTGCCAGCAGCTGGGGCGACACTGAAGCTTTCTTT

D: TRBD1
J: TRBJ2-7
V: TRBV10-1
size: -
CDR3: CASSEGGQGTYEQYF
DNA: TGCGCCAGCAGTGAAGGGGGACAGGGTACCTACGAGCAGTACTTC

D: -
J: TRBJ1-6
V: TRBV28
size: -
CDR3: CASGYRRDSTLPLHF
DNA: TGTGCCAGCGGGTATCGAAGGGATTCGACTCTCCCCCTCCACTTT

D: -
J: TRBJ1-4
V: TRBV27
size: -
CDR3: CASRPNEKLFF
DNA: TGTGCCAGCAGGCCTAATGAAAAACTGTTTTTT

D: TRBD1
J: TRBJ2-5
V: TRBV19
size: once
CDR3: CANRQGVRETQYF
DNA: TGTGCCAACCGACAGGGGGTACGAGAGACCCAGTACTTC

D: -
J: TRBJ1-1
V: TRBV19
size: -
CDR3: CASSLGFSTEAFF
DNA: TGTGCCAGTAGTTTGGGGTTTAGCACTGAAGCTTTCTTT